The next 10 T cell receptor beta chains were all read from a single sample in a study of blood T cells in healthy people across ages. With a J-beta primer mix and a sample-barcoded 5' primer, a second PCR ran about 7 to 12 cycles. A single record per CDR3 protein comes from TCRdb applying MiXCR to the 5' RACE reads. The sample comprises more than 800,000 distinct CDR3 sequences, under 55% of which are singletons, and around 18% rests with the top ten. Material: blood. These receptors were collected from a woman between 55 and 75 years old in good health.

The V and J genes are TRBV13 and TRBJ1-5; 10 nucleotides match TRBD1. The CDR3 spans 14 residues. Germline loops: CDR1 PRHDT, CDR2 FYEKMQ (reference sequence). After removal of 4 bases from V and 9 bases from J, the junction contained 6 bases not matched to a gene. The DNA for the CDR3 is TGTGCCAGCAGCTCCCGGGACAGGGGCACGCCCCAGCATTTT. This encodes CASSSRDRGTPQHF.

This clonotype was picked up a small number of times. The chain is built from TRBV7-9 and TRBJ2-5; D remains ambiguous. The CDR3 runs to 14 residues. The V end lost 0 bases, the J end lost 6 bases, and 11 bases lay between the germline ends. Germline CDR1 reads SEHNR; CDR2 reads FQNEAQ (reference sequence). The CDR3 region is CASSLAGSGQTQYF. For the CDR3, the DNA is TGTGCCAGCAGCTTAGCAGGGTCCGGTCAGACCCAGTACTTC.

The chain recombines TRBV6-6 with TRBJ1-5, with D tentatively TRBD1 (5 bases). CDR3 length: 15 residues. Trimming cost V 5 bases and J 3 bases, with 14 bases left between them. Germline V lookup: CDR1 MNHNY, CDR2 SVGAGI (reference sequence). CDR3 sequence: CASSLPGTPNQPQHF. The CDR3 DNA reads as TGTGCCAGCAGTCTCCCAGGGACGCCCAATCAGCCCCAGCATTTT.

The genes are TRBV5-1 and TRBJ1-1; D possibly corresponds to TRBD1 (6 bases). V lost 2 bases and J lost 7, with 12 bases in between. The CDR3 covers 13 residues. In germline, CDR1 is SGHRS, CDR2 YFSETQ. CDR3 coding DNA: TGCGCCAGCAGCTTTGATAGGGGGAGTGAAGCTTTCTTT. Translating it yields CASSFDRGSEAFF.

V gene TRBV5-1 combines with J gene TRBJ2-3, with D maybe TRBD1 (5 bases). This CDR3 region has 14 residues. Germline CDR1 reads SGHRS; CDR2 reads YFSETQ. V lost 4 bases and J lost 4, with 13 bases in between. CDR3 region: CASSPRLGADTQYF. The CDR3 DNA reads as TGCGCCAGCAGCCCTCGGTTAGGGGCAGATACGCAGTATTTT.

The chain joins TRBV18 to TRBJ2-1; 9 nucleotides align to TRBD2. The germline V gene encodes CDR1 KGHSH and CDR2 LQKENI. The CDR3 extends over 16 amino acids. V lost 3 bases and J lost 1; bases outside the gene matches: 4. This CDR3 is CASSPFSGRSYNEQFF. The CDR3 nucleotides are TGTGCCAGCTCACCTTTTAGCGGGAGATCCTACAATGAGCAGTTCTTC.

The V gene is TRBV7-7, the J gene TRBJ2-3, with 8 bases fitting TRBD2. Trimming removed 5 bases from V and 5 bases from J; junction bases left unmatched: 9. CDR3 length equals 15 residues. Per germline, CDR1 SSHAT and CDR2 FNYEAQ (reference sequence). The CDR3 region is CASSAGLEAGDTQYF. CDR3 in DNA: TGTGCCAGCAGCGCGGGACTAGAGGCCGGAGATACGCAGTATTTT.

This clonotype appeared a few times. This rearrangement joins TRBV15 to TRBJ1-5; TRBD1 might be the D (6 bases). The V gene lost 3 bases and the J gene lost 6 bases, with 12 bases spanning the gap. The CDR3 is 14 amino acids. Germline V CDR1 and CDR2: LNHNV, YYDKDF (reference sequence). This CDR3 reads CATSSDRFGQPQHF. Written as DNA, the CDR3 is TGTGCCACCAGCAGTGACAGGTTCGGTCAGCCCCAGCATTTT.

As regards this clonotype: One end of the junction fails to match germline, which may point to a read error. The chain is built from TRBV29-1 and TRBJ2-3; D could derive from TRBD1 or TRBD2 (5 bases each). CDR1 SQVTM and CDR2 ANQGSEA come from the germline V gene. The length of the CDR3 is 12 residues. CDR3 protein: CNVKRGPDTQYF. CDR3 nucleotides: TGCAACGTTAAAAGGGGACCAGATACGCAGTATTTT.

This clonotype was counted a few times. The CDR3 nucleotides read TGTGCCAGCACACTAGCGGGAGGTTCCGCCTACGAGCAGTACTTC. The encoded protein is CASTLAGGSAYEQYF. The chain uses TRBV27 and TRBJ2-7, with 12 bases lining up with TRBD2. This CDR3 is built from 15 residues. Germline CDR1 reads MNHEY; CDR2 reads SMNVEV (reference sequence). V was pared by 7 bases and J by 2 bases, with 6 bases of the junction left unmatched.